The sample holds a few counts of the clone carrying this TCR beta chain. Its antigen is not identified. Germline V gives CDR1 LGHDT, CDR2 YNNKEL (reference sequence). The CDR3 is made up of 16 amino acids. V lost 3 bases and J lost 3; bases outside the gene matches: 8. Unique molecular identifiers were present on the cDNA, which also gained a universal primer site by template switching. TCRdb analysed the 5' RACE reads with MiXCR anew, one entry per CDR3 protein. The sample includes hundreds of thousands of distinct CDR3 sequences, approximately 7.9% of them seen just once. This sample was included in a study of identical twins. General study results and limits: Conclusions leaned on cross-sectional statistical analysis and did not track the same donors over time.

The same data also went into a second study, on yellow fever vaccine responses in identical twins. That paper states: Each twin's T cell response to the vaccine was reported to look partly convergent and partly personalized.

The chain recombines TRBV3-1 with TRBJ1-2, with 9 bases that match TRBD1. The sequence came from a woman younger than 30 in good health. The sample was CD8+ T cells sorted from blood. In nucleotides, the CDR3 is TGTGCCAGCAGCCAGTCCGGGACAGGGTGGCACTATGGCTACACCTTC. The encoded protein is CASSQSGTGWHYGYTF.